This T cell receptor (beta chain) is from a study of radiation and T cells in renal cell carcinoma. Time point specified: baseline pretreatment blood. Treatment here: 15 Gy SBRT to primary tumor, nephrectomy 4 weeks later. Clear cell pathology was present in this patient's renal cell carcinoma. Profiling relied on immunoSEQ multiplex PCR, and the TCRdb table lists in-frame clones only, not all of them. The sample lists some 150,000 clones, approximately 87% seen once, with around 25% in the top ten. This clone was seen a handful of times. Trimming left V 7 bases short and J 3 bases short, with 7 bases between. This CDR3 contains 11 residues. CDR1 and CDR2 from the germline V gene are MNHEY and SVGAGI.

This sequence was found in a woman between 50 and 59 years old with renal cell carcinoma. The starting material was blood, obtained from a patient whose treatment included radiotherapy and nephrectomy. The chain couples TRBV6-5 to TRBJ2-7; D not certain. CDR3 in amino acids: CASTEGYEQYF. CDR3 DNA: TGTGCCAGCACCGAAGGCTACGAGCAGTACTTC.